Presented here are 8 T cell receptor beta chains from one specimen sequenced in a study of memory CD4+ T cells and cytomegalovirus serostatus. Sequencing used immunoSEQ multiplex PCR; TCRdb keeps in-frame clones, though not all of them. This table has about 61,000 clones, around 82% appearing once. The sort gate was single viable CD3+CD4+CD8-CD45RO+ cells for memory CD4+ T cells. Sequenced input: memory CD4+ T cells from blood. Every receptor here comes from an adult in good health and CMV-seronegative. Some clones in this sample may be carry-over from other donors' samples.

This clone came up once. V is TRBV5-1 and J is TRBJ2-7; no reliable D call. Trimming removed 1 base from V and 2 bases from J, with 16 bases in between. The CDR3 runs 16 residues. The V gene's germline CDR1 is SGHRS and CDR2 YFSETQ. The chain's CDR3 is CASSLSRAFGAYEQYF. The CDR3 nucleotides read TGCGCCAGCAGCTTGTCCCGGGCCTTTGGGGCCTACGAGCAGTACTTC. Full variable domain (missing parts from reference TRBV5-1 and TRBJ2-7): KAGVTQTPRYLIKTRGQQVTLSCSPISGHRSVSWYQQTPGQGLQFLFEYFSETQRNKGNFPGRFSGRQFSNSRSEMNVSTLELGDSALYLCASSLSRAFGAYEQYFGPGTRLTVT.

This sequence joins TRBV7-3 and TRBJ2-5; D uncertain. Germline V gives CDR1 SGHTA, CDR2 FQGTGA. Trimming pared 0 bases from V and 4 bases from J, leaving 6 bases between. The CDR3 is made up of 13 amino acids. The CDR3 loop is CASSLTGLETQYF. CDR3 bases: TGTGCCAGCAGCTTAACAGGGTTAGAGACCCAGTACTTC. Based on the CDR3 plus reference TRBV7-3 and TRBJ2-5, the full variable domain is GAGVSQTPSNKVTEKGKYVELRCDPISGHTALYWYRQSLGQGPEFLIYFQGTGAADDSGLPNDRFFAVRPEGSVSTLKIQRTERGDSAVYLCASSLTGLETQYFGPGTRLLVL.

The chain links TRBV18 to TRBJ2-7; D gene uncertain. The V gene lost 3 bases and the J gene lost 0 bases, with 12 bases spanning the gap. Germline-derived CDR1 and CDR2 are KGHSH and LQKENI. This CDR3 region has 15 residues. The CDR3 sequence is CASSPMERSSYEQYF. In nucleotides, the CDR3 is TGTGCCAGCTCACCCATGGAAAGGAGCTCCTACGAGCAGTACTTC. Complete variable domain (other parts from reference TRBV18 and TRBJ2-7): NAGVMQNPRHLVRRRGQEARLRCSPMKGHSHVYWYRQLPEEGLKFMVYLQKENIIDESGMPKERFSAEFPKEGPSILRIQQVVRGDSAAYFCASSPMERSSYEQYFGPGTRLTVT.

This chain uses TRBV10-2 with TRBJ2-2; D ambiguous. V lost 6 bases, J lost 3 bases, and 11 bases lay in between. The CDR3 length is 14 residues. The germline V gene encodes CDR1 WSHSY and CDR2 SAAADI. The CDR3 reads CASRFSEDTGELFF. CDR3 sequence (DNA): TGCGCCAGCAGGTTTAGTGAGGACACCGGGGAGCTGTTTTTT.

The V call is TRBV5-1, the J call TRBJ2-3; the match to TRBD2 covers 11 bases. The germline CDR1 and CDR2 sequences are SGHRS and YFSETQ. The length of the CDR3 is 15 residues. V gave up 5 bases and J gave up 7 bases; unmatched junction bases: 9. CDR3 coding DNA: TGCGCCAGCAGTCATAGCGGGGGGGCCCCAAATACGCAGTATTTT. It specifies CASSHSGGAPNTQYF.

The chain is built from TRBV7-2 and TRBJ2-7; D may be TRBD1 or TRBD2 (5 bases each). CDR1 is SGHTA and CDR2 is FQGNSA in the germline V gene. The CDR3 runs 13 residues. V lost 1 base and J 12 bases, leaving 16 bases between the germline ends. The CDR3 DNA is TGTGCCAGCAGCTTAGGGGCAGATTGGGGGAGGTACTTC. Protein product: CASSLGADWGRYF.

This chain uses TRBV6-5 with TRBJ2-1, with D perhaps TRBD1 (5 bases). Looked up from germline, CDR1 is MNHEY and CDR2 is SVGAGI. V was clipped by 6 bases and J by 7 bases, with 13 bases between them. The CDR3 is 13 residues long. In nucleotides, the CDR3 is TGTGCCAGCAGCCCCACAGGTCTGAATGAGCAGTTCTTC. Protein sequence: CASSPTGLNEQFF.

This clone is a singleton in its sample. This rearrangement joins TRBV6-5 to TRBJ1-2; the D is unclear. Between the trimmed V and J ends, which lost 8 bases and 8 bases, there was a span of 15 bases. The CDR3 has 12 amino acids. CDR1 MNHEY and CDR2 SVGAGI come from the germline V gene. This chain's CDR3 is CASSVAGGGYTF. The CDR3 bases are TGTGCCAGCTCGGTCGCGGGTGGAGGCTACACCTTC.